This T cell receptor beta chain was obtained from a study of blood T cells in healthy people across ages. There are 14 residues in the CDR3. V was trimmed by 5 bases and J by 4 bases, leaving 13 bases between them. With a J-beta primer mix and a sample-barcoded 5' primer, a second PCR ran roughly 6 to 12 cycles. TCRdb re-analysed the 5' RACE reads in MiXCR, keeping a single row per CDR3 protein. Among approximately 800,000 distinct CDR3 sequences listed, under 40% were seen once. A note on this clonotype: Its antigen is not known.

Study outcomes and limitations: Estimates of diversity drawn from one million T cells were considered underestimates. TCR beta diversity per million T cells fell roughly linearly with age. As naive T cell percentage varied, TCR beta diversity correlated strongly with it. It was not possible, with unsorted PBMCs, to conclusively compare naive and antigen-experienced cells.

The TCR sequence derives from a man aged 18 to 30 in good health. The chain is built from TRBV12-3 or TRBV12-4 and TRBJ2-3, with a weak D call TRBD1 (5 bases). The sample consisted of blood. The CDR3 protein is CASSQTIGADTQYF. CDR3 coding DNA: TGTGCCAGCAGTCAAACTATAGGGGCAGATACGCAGTATTTT.